A selection of T cell receptor beta chains follows, all from one sample in a study of sequential checkpoint blockade in melanoma. Measured with immunoSEQ multiplex PCR; TCRdb has only the in-frame clones, and not every one. Of under 20,000 clones in the sample, around 80% were seen once. The sample in question was CD8+ T cells sorted from blood (inferred from file names), obtained from a patient given nivolumab and ipilimumab in sequence. The source is a human donor with melanoma. CDR3s include the opening cysteine and the closing phenylalanine or tryptophan. Fields, in order: D gene, clone size, J gene, V gene, CDR3 protein, CDR3 DNA. The D gene is left open where the match is weak. The size field is filled for only some rows; it gives once, few, many or a size class.

TRBD2,few,TRBJ2-7,TRBV4-1,CASSQRLAAYEQYF,TGCGCCAGCAGCCAGCGACTAGCGGCATACGAGCAGTACTTC
.,.,TRBJ2-1,TRBV5-1,CASSSRLRGSYNEQFF,TGCGCCAGCAGCTCTAGGCTGCGCGGGTCCTACAATGAGCAGTTCTTC
TRBD2,.,TRBJ2-7,TRBV7-9,CASSDGTSNYEQYF,TGTGCCAGCAGCGATGGGACTAGCAACTACGAGCAGTACTTC
.,.,TRBJ2-2,TRBV5-4,CASSYGTSAGELFF,TGTGCCAGCAGTTATGGAACCAGCGCCGGGGAGCTGTTTTTT
.,.,TRBJ2-7,TRBV7-8,CASSLDPVSYEQYF,TGTGCCAGCAGCTTAGATCCGGTTTCCTACGAGCAGTACTTC
TRBD2,few,TRBJ2-7,TRBV19,CASQPGGLQYEQYF,TGTGCAAGTCAGCCGGGAGGGCTTCAGTACGAGCAGTACTTC
.,.,TRBJ1-2,TRBV7-9,CASSLGHPANYGYTF,TGTGCCAGCAGCTTGGGGCACCCAGCTAACTATGGCTACACCTTC
TRBD1,.,TRBJ1-3,TRBV5-8,CASSWDRVGRPGNTIYF,TGTGCCAGCAGCTGGGACAGGGTAGGAAGGCCGGGAAACACCATATATTTT
.,.,TRBJ2-7,TRBV29-1,CSVVAGDTYEQYF,TGCAGCGTTGTGGCGGGCGATACCTACGAGCAGTACTTC
.,.,TRBJ1-1,TRBV27,CASSYDRRNTEAFF,TGTGCCAGCAGTTACGACAGGAGGAACACTGAAGCTTTCTTT
TRBD1,.,TRBJ1-1,TRBV30,CACWTGGPSEAFF,TGTGCCTGTTGGACAGGGGGACCGTCTGAAGCTTTCTTT
.,few,TRBJ1-1,TRBV18,CASSPPGRLNTEAFF,TGTGCCAGCTCACCACCTGGCAGACTCAACACTGAAGCTTTCTTT
TRBD1,.,TRBJ2-7,TRBV27,CASSLRDSEIYEQYF,TGTGCCAGCAGTTTACGGGACAGTGAGATCTACGAGCAGTACTTC
.,few,TRBJ2-7,TRBV7-9,CASSLAVESYEQYF,TGTGCCAGCAGCTTAGCGGTGGAGTCCTACGAGCAGTACTTC
TRBD1,.,TRBJ1-6,TRBV7-9,CASSLDRELGSPLHF,TGTGCCAGCAGCTTGGACAGGGAATTAGGGTCACCCCTCCACTTT
.,.,TRBJ1-3,TRBV30,CAWSIRIGNTIYF,TGTGCCTGGAGTATCAGGATTGGAAACACCATATATTTT
TRBD1,.,TRBJ2-7,TRBV28,CASSFGDRARDEQYF,TGTGCCAGCAGTTTCGGGGACAGGGCTCGGGACGAGCAGTACTTC